This record covers a single T cell receptor beta chain. No patient had autoimmune disease or received systemic immunosuppression. Blood sampling was done at baseline, cycle 4 day 1, and cycle 7 day 1. The sample belongs to a study of OX40 agonist ivuxolimab in advanced cancers. Study details: At doses from 0.01 to 10 mg/kg, patients were given intravenous ivuxolimab every 2 weeks. A male proportion of under 90% was recorded, with mean age around 62 years and range about 23 to 90.

This CDR3 has 15 residues. V lost 4 bases to trimming and J lost 4 bases, with 16 bases between them. Germline lookup yields CDR1 MNHEY and CDR2 SMNVEV (reference sequence). Profiled with immunoSEQ multiplex PCR; TCRdb holds only in-frame clones, not every one. Among 34,000 or so clones, roughly 76% were seen once, and the ten largest hold 20% to 25%. The sequence derives from an adult with an advanced solid tumor such as melanoma, head and neck, liver or kidney cancer. This specimen was CD4+ or CD8+ T cells sorted from blood, taken in a trial of the OX40 agonist ivuxolimab. The rearrangement joins TRBV27 to TRBJ1-1, with no clear D. In DNA, the CDR3 is TGTGCCAGCAGTTCGCGATTAGGTGCCTCCACTGAAGCTTTCTTT. It yields the protein CASSSRLGASTEAFF.